The clone carrying this TCR beta chain was found a few times. Its antigen is as yet unknown. Study observations and caveats: Tumor memory CD4+ T cell TCR gene usage was found to cluster with blood and lymph node memory CD4+ cells and with lymph node naive CD4+ cells.

Tregs were sorted as CD4+CD25+CD127-/low cells. After constant-region reverse-primer amplification, full-length variable regions underwent semi-nested PCR with Nested Universal Primer A. TCRdb re-called the 5' RACE reads with MiXCR, one entry per CDR3 protein. The sample yields approximately 7,000 distinct CDR3 sequences, about 73% seen once. The CDR3 totals 15 residues. The germline V gene encodes CDR1 LNHNV and CDR2 YYDKDF (reference sequence). The V gene lost 1 base and the J gene lost 4 bases, with 8 bases spanning the gap. The material sequenced was tumor-infiltrating Tregs sorted from the breast tumor. This receptor was obtained from a female donor with breast cancer. V usage is TRBV15 and J usage is TRBJ2-6; D not certain. In DNA, the CDR3 is TGTGCCACCAGCAGAGCCGGGTCAGGGGCCAACGTCCTGACTTTC. Its translation is CATSRAGSGANVLTF.